A selection of T cell receptor beta chains follows, all from one sample in a study of shared clonotypes between healthy human individuals. Clones were sequenced by immunoSEQ multiplex PCR, and TCRdb holds only the in-frame ones, with some missing. This table holds under 2,500,000 clones, under 97% found once. The source material was naive CD4+ T cells sorted from blood. The receptors were gathered from a man aged 18 to 29 in good health. The CDR3 runs from the conserved cysteine through the conserved F or W. Each record gives: J gene, V gene, clone size, D gene, CDR3 DNA, CDR3 protein. A D gene is named only where the DNA matches it firmly. Not every row has a clone size; where given, it reads once, few, many or a size class.

j_gene: TRBJ2-1
v_gene: TRBV5-1
abundance: once
d_gene: NA
CDR3nt: TGCGCCAGCAGCCTCAGGGCTAGCTCCTACAATGAGCAGTTCTTC
CDR3aa: CASSLRASSYNEQFF

j_gene: TRBJ1-6
v_gene: TRBV4-1
abundance: NA
d_gene: TRBD1
CDR3nt: TGCGCCAGCAGCCAGACACAGGGGGCATCCTATAATTCACCCCTCCACTTT
CDR3aa: CASSQTQGASYNSPLHF

j_gene: TRBJ2-7
v_gene: TRBV6-5
abundance: NA
d_gene: TRBD2
CDR3nt: TGTGCCAGCAGTAAGGGACTAGACACCTACGAGCAGTACTTC
CDR3aa: CASSKGLDTYEQYF

j_gene: TRBJ1-5
v_gene: TRBV5-6
abundance: once
d_gene: TRBD1
CDR3nt: TGTGCCAGCAGCCCGACAGGGATCAATCAGCCCCAGCATTTT
CDR3aa: CASSPTGINQPQHF

j_gene: TRBJ2-3
v_gene: TRBV25-1
abundance: NA
d_gene: TRBD2
CDR3nt: TGTGCCAGCAGTGAAGCGGGGGGACCCACAGATACGCAGTATTTT
CDR3aa: CASSEAGGPTDTQYF

j_gene: TRBJ1-6
v_gene: TRBV10-3
abundance: NA
d_gene: TRBD1
CDR3nt: TGTGCCATCAGTGCAGGACAGGGGAATTCACCCCTCCACTTT
CDR3aa: CAISAGQGNSPLHF

j_gene: TRBJ2-3
v_gene: TRBV6-1
abundance: NA
d_gene: NA
CDR3nt: TGTGCCAGCAGTGAATGGGGCGGGCACACAGATACGCAGTATTTT
CDR3aa: CASSEWGGHTDTQYF

j_gene: TRBJ2-5
v_gene: TRBV9
abundance: NA
d_gene: TRBD2
CDR3nt: TGTGCCAGCAGCGTAGGAGCGGGAGGCCGTTTGGGGGAGACCCAGTACTTC
CDR3aa: CASSVGAGGRLGETQYF

j_gene: TRBJ2-3
v_gene: TRBV5-6
abundance: NA
d_gene: NA
CDR3nt: TGTGCCAGCAAACGGTCCGAGGGGTATGCAGATACGCAGTATTTT
CDR3aa: CASKRSEGYADTQYF

j_gene: TRBJ1-1
v_gene: TRBV10-1
abundance: NA
d_gene: NA
CDR3nt: TGCGCCAGCAGTCCCGGGTCCTCGGGCACTGAAGCTTTCTTT
CDR3aa: CASSPGSSGTEAFF

j_gene: TRBJ2-3
v_gene: TRBV30
abundance: NA
d_gene: NA
CDR3nt: TGTGCCTGGAGCCCCACAGATACGCAGTATTTT
CDR3aa: CAWSPTDTQYF

j_gene: TRBJ2-7
v_gene: TRBV5-4
abundance: NA
d_gene: TRBD1
CDR3nt: TGTGCCAGCAGCGGCGGGGGACAGGGGAGCTACGAGCAGTACTTC
CDR3aa: CASSGGGQGSYEQYF

j_gene: TRBJ2-5
v_gene: TRBV6-5
abundance: NA
d_gene: NA
CDR3nt: TGTGCCAGCAGTTACTCGTGGATTTCGCCAGCCTGGTACTTC
CDR3aa: CASSYSWISPAWYF

j_gene: TRBJ1-1
v_gene: TRBV30
abundance: NA
d_gene: TRBD1
CDR3nt: TGTGCCTGGAGTACTACCGGGACAGAGGGGGCTTTCTTT
CDR3aa: CAWSTTGTEGAFF

j_gene: TRBJ1-1
v_gene: TRBV6-6
abundance: NA
d_gene: NA
CDR3nt: TGTGCCAGCAGCGACCGACATGACACTGAAGCTTTCTTT
CDR3aa: CASSDRHDTEAFF

j_gene: TRBJ2-5
v_gene: TRBV19
abundance: once
d_gene: TRBD2
CDR3nt: TGTGCCAGTAGTACTCGGCGGGAGGTCCAAGAGACCCAGTACTTC
CDR3aa: CASSTRREVQETQYF

j_gene: TRBJ2-7
v_gene: TRBV2
abundance: NA
d_gene: TRBD1
CDR3nt: TGTGCCAGCAAGGGGGCAGGTTTATACGAGCAGTACTTC
CDR3aa: CASKGAGLYEQYF

j_gene: TRBJ2-2
v_gene: TRBV2
abundance: NA
d_gene: TRBD1
CDR3nt: TGTGCCAGCACCCGACAGGGGCGGGGCGGGGAGCTGTTTTTT
CDR3aa: CASTRQGRGGELFF

j_gene: TRBJ2-7
v_gene: TRBV5-1
abundance: once
d_gene: TRBD2
CDR3nt: TGCGCCAGCAGCCCCATAGCGGGGGGGAACTACGAGCAGTACTTC
CDR3aa: CASSPIAGGNYEQYF

j_gene: TRBJ1-4
v_gene: TRBV5-1
abundance: NA
d_gene: TRBD1
CDR3nt: TGCGCCAGCAGCTCGGGGACAGGGAGCGTGGAACTGTTTTTT
CDR3aa: CASSSGTGSVELFF

j_gene: TRBJ1-4
v_gene: TRBV19
abundance: NA
d_gene: NA
CDR3nt: TGTGCCAGTAGTTCCCTGGGACGTTTTAATGAAAAACTGTTTTTT
CDR3aa: CASSSLGRFNEKLFF

j_gene: TRBJ1-3
v_gene: TRBV6-5
abundance: NA
d_gene: NA
CDR3nt: TGTGCCAGCAGCCTAAGTGTTGGAAACACCATATATTTT
CDR3aa: CASSLSVGNTIYF

j_gene: TRBJ2-5
v_gene: TRBV7-8
abundance: NA
d_gene: NA
CDR3nt: TGTGCCAGCAGCTACAATAGCGTAGAAGAGACCCAGTACTTC
CDR3aa: CASSYNSVEETQYF

j_gene: TRBJ2-1
v_gene: TRBV11-2
abundance: NA
d_gene: TRBD2
CDR3nt: TGTGCCAGCAGATCTAGCGGGACGAGCTCCTACAATGAGCAGTTCTTC
CDR3aa: CASRSSGTSSYNEQFF

j_gene: TRBJ2-2
v_gene: TRBV27
abundance: NA
d_gene: NA
CDR3nt: TGTGCCAGCAGCCAGCGGGCGGACATAGGGTACACCGGGGAGCTGTTTTTT
CDR3aa: CASSQRADIGYTGELFF

j_gene: TRBJ1-3
v_gene: TRBV28
abundance: NA
d_gene: NA
CDR3nt: TGTGCCAGCCGGAACGGGGGATCTGGAAACACCATATATTTT
CDR3aa: CASRNGGSGNTIYF

j_gene: TRBJ1-2
v_gene: TRBV19
abundance: NA
d_gene: TRBD1
CDR3nt: TGTGCCAGTAGTATGTCACAGGGGGCGAACTATGGCTACACCTTC
CDR3aa: CASSMSQGANYGYTF

j_gene: TRBJ2-1
v_gene: TRBV5-8
abundance: NA
d_gene: NA
CDR3nt: TGTGCCAGCAGCTTGACGGACAATGAGCAGTTCTTC
CDR3aa: CASSLTDNEQFF

j_gene: TRBJ2-7
v_gene: TRBV6-1
abundance: NA
d_gene: NA
CDR3nt: TGTGCCACACCGGGTCCCTACGAGCAGTACTTC
CDR3aa: CATPGPYEQYF

j_gene: TRBJ2-1
v_gene: TRBV7-2
abundance: NA
d_gene: TRBD2
CDR3nt: TGTGCCAGCAGCTCGGCTAGCGGGAGCGGCGATGAGCAGTTCTTC
CDR3aa: CASSSASGSGDEQFF

j_gene: TRBJ2-7
v_gene: TRBV6-1
abundance: NA
d_gene: NA
CDR3nt: TGTGCCAGCAGTGAACTGGATTGGTGGACTAACGAGCAGTACTTC
CDR3aa: CASSELDWWTNEQYF

j_gene: TRBJ1-1
v_gene: TRBV2
abundance: NA
d_gene: NA
CDR3nt: TGTGCCAGCACCTCGTTTAAAGAAGCTTTCTTT
CDR3aa: CASTSFKEAFF

j_gene: TRBJ1-3
v_gene: TRBV5-1
abundance: NA
d_gene: NA
CDR3nt: TGCGCCAGCAGCTTAGGACCCTCTGGAAACACCATATATTTT
CDR3aa: CASSLGPSGNTIYF

j_gene: TRBJ2-7
v_gene: TRBV18
abundance: NA
d_gene: NA
CDR3nt: TGTGCCAGCTCACGAACACTATCCTCCTACGAGCAGTACTTC
CDR3aa: CASSRTLSSYEQYF

j_gene: TRBJ2-7
v_gene: TRBV2
abundance: once
d_gene: NA
CDR3nt: TGTGCCACGCACAACTCCTACGAGCAGTACTTC
CDR3aa: CATHNSYEQYF

j_gene: TRBJ2-3
v_gene: TRBV27
abundance: NA
d_gene: NA
CDR3nt: TGTGCCAGCAGTTCTCTGGGAGATACGCAGTATTTT
CDR3aa: CASSSLGDTQYF

j_gene: TRBJ2-1
v_gene: TRBV28
abundance: once
d_gene: NA
CDR3nt: TGTGCCAGCAGCTCGGACAGTTTAGGCCGGTACAATGAGCAGTTCTTC
CDR3aa: CASSSDSLGRYNEQFF

j_gene: TRBJ1-5
v_gene: TRBV6-6
abundance: NA
d_gene: NA
CDR3nt: TGTGCCAGCAGTTACCACCCCCCTGCGGGACAGCCCCAGCATTTT
CDR3aa: CASSYHPPAGQPQHF

j_gene: TRBJ1-4
v_gene: TRBV4-1
abundance: NA
d_gene: NA
CDR3nt: TGCGCCAGCAGCCAAAGTAAGGGTCGGGAAAAACTGTTTTTT
CDR3aa: CASSQSKGREKLFF

j_gene: TRBJ2-2
v_gene: TRBV30
abundance: NA
d_gene: NA
CDR3nt: TGTGCCTGGGCCCCCGCGGCCGGGGAGCTGTTTTTT
CDR3aa: CAWAPAAGELFF

j_gene: TRBJ2-6
v_gene: TRBV18
abundance: NA
d_gene: NA
CDR3nt: TGTGCCAGCTCACATCAGGAGGCTGGGGCCAACGTCCTGACTTTC
CDR3aa: CASSHQEAGANVLTF

j_gene: TRBJ1-6
v_gene: TRBV10-1
abundance: once
d_gene: NA
CDR3nt: TGCGCCAGCAGTGAGGTGCGGGCGGCACCCCTCCACTTT
CDR3aa: CASSEVRAAPLHF

j_gene: TRBJ1-2
v_gene: TRBV29-1
abundance: NA
d_gene: NA
CDR3nt: TGCAGCGTTGAGGGCAGGGCGATGGATTACACCTTC
CDR3aa: CSVEGRAMDYTF